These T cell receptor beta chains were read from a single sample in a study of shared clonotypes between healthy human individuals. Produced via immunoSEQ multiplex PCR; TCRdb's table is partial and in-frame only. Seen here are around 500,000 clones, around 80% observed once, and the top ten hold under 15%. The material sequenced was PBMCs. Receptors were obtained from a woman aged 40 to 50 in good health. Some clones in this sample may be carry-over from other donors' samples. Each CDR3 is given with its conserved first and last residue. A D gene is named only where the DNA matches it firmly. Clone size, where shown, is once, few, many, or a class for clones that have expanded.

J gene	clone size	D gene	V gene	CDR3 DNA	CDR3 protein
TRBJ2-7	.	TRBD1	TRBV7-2	TGTGCCAGCAGCTTAGTGACGACAGGGACCTACGAGCAGTACTTC	CASSLVTTGTYEQYF
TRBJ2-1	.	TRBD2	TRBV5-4	TGTGCCAGCAGCTTGGGAGCGGGAGGGCCTGGTGAGCAGTTCTTC	CASSLGAGGPGEQFF
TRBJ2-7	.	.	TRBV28	TGTGCCAGCAGTTTAAGCCCCGGGGTCTACGAGCAGTACTTC	CASSLSPGVYEQYF
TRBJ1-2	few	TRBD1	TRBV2	TGTGCCAGCAGACTACAGGGGATTAGCTATGGCTACACCTTC	CASRLQGISYGYTF
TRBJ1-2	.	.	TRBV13	TGTGCCAGCAGGTTCGACAGCCTCTATGGCTACACCTTC	CASRFDSLYGYTF
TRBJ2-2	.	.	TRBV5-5	TGTGCCAGCAGCTTGGCGGAAGGCGGGGAGCTGTTTTTT	CASSLAEGGELFF
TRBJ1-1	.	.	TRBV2	TGTGCCAGCAGGGGCGCGGACACTGAAGCTTTCTTT	CASRGADTEAFF
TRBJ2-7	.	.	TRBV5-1	TGCGCCAGCAGCTTGTTACAGGGAAACTACGAGCAGTACTTC	CASSLLQGNYEQYF
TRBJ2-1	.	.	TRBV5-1	TGCGCCAGCAGATCGACAGGCAGCTCCTACAATGAGCAGTTCTTC	CASRSTGSSYNEQFF
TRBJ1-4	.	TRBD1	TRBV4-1	TGCGCCAGCAGCCCAGGGGGCTGGATTGAAAAACTGTTTTTT	CASSPGGWIEKLFF
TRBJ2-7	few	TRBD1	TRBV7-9	TGTGCCAGCAGCCCTACCGACAGGGGCAAGCAGTACTTC	CASSPTDRGKQYF
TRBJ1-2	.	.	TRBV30	TGTGCCTGGGCAAGGGACCTTGATAGCTACACCTTC	CAWARDLDSYTF
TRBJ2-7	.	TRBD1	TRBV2	TGTGCCAGCCAACCGGGACAGGGGGGGTACGAGCAGTACTTC	CASQPGQGGYEQYF
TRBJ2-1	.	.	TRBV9	TGTGCCAGCAGCGTAGGGGGCAGCAACAATGAGCAGTTCTTC	CASSVGGSNNEQFF
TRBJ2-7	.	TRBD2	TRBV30	TGTGCCTGGAGGCCAAGCGGGAGCCTCCTCGAGCAGTACTTC	CAWRPSGSLLEQYF
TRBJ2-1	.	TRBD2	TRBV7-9	TGTGCCAGCAGCTTAGCTGTAGCGGGAGCGAACTACAATGAGCAGTTCTTC	CASSLAVAGANYNEQFF
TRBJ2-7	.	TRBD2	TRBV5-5	TGTGCCAGCAGCTACCCCCCCAGCGGGAGTGCCTACGAGCAGTACTTC	CASSYPPSGSAYEQYF
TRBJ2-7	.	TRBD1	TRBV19	TGTGCCAGTAGAGGACAGGTGCACTCCTACGAGCAGTACTTC	CASRGQVHSYEQYF
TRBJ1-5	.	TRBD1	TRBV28	TGTGCCAGCAGGTCGGGACAGGGAGCCGGTCAGCCCCAGCATTTT	CASRSGQGAGQPQHF
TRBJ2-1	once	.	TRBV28	TGTGCCAGCAGTTTATTAGGTAGCCGCAATGAGCAGTTCTTC	CASSLLGSRNEQFF
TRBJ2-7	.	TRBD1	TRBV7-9	TGTGCCAGCAGCCCAGGGGGCTTCTACGAGCAGTACTTC	CASSPGGFYEQYF
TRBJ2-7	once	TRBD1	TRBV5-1	TGCGCCAGCAGCAGGACAGGGGGCGTTTACGAGCAGTACTTC	CASSRTGGVYEQYF
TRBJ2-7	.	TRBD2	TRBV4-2	TGTGCCAGCAGCCAAATACAAGCGGGAGGGTTGGCCTACGAGCAGTACTTC	CASSQIQAGGLAYEQYF